What follows are 17 T cell receptor beta chains derived from one specimen sequenced in a study of T cells after posttransplantation cyclophosphamide. The method was immunoSEQ multiplex PCR; TCRdb's version includes in-frame clones alone and lacks a portion of them. Listed for the sample are about 30,000 clones, none seen a single time. Sequencing input: PBMCs. Receptors originate from a woman between 55 and 75 years old in good health, CMV-negative, and a related stem cell transplant donor.

The V call is TRBV7-7, the J call TRBJ2-2; the D gene is possibly TRBD1 (6 bases). CDR3 length: 18 amino acids. V was trimmed by 4 bases and J by 0 bases, leaving 18 bases between them. Germline V CDR1 and CDR2: SSHAT, FNYEAQ (reference sequence). For the CDR3, the DNA is TGTGCCAGCAGCTCCGGCGTGGGGGCCAATCCGAACACCGGGGAGCTGTTTTTT. It is translated as CASSSGVGANPNTGELFF.

This clone has at least ten counts. This chain connects TRBV12-5 to TRBJ2-3; 7 nucleotides agree with TRBD2. The CDR3 covers 15 residues. Germline loops: CDR1 LGHNT, CDR2 FRNRAP. J was trimmed by 3 bases and V by 6 bases; bases with no gene match: 9. CDR3 sequence: CASGKREGQTDTQYF. The CDR3 region has the DNA TGTGCTAGTGGCAAAAGGGAGGGGCAGACAGATACGCAGTATTTT.

This clone was counted at least ten times. An end of the junction does not agree with germline; a read error may underlie this. J is TRBJ2-7 and V is TRBV6-5; 8 bases line up with TRBD2. Germline CDR1 MNHEY, CDR2 SVGAGI. The length of the CDR3 is 15 residues. CDR3: CASSLTSGPSHEQYF. For the CDR3, the DNA is TGTGCCAGCAGTCTTACTAGCGGTCCCTCCCACGAGCAGTACTTC.

This clone was picked up many times. The rearrangement joins TRBV7-3 to TRBJ2-1, with 9 positions matching TRBD2. The CDR3 extends over 16 amino acids. Losses at the gene ends were 4 bases for V and 7 bases for J; bases not matched to a gene: 11. Germline loops: CDR1 SGHTA, CDR2 FQGTGA. The DNA of the CDR3 is TGTGCCAGCAGCTCTCAGGGCGGGGGGGTAGTGAATGAGCAGTTCTTC. Its translation: CASSSQGGGVVNEQFF.

This clone has at least ten counts. The genes are TRBV7-3 and TRBJ2-5; 8 positions agree with TRBD2. The CDR3 has 14 residues. The trim removed 5 bases at V and 5 bases at J, leaving 7 bases unmatched. CDR1 SGHTA and CDR2 FQGTGA come from the germline V gene. CDR3 sequence reads: CASSLFSGAETQYF. CDR3 in DNA: TGTGCCAGCAGCCTTTTTAGCGGGGCGGAGACCCAGTACTTC.

This clone was observed at least ten times. The chain is built from TRBV28 and TRBJ2-7; D is ambiguous. Germline CDR1 and CDR2: MDHEN and SYDVKM. Trimming shortened V by 8 bases and J by 7 bases, and 9 bases separated the two germline ends. The CDR3 is 10 amino acids. The CDR3: CASGLWEQYF. CDR3 nucleotide sequence: TGTGCCAGCGGCCTTTGGGAGCAGTACTTC.

This clone was seen at least ten times. V and J are TRBV12-3 or TRBV12-4 and TRBJ1-5; D call uncertain. Trimming stripped 8 bases from V and 8 bases from J, with 13 bases between. The CDR3 totals 12 residues. CDR3: CASVKPIKPQHF. DNA for the CDR3: TGTGCCAGCGTTAAGCCGATCAAGCCCCAGCATTTT.

This clone has a count of ten or more. The rearrangement uses TRBV5-5 and TRBJ2-7; a weak D match, TRBD2 (5 bases). The V end was cut by 0 bases, the J end by 2 bases, with 12 bases between. Per germline, CDR1 SGHKS and CDR2 YYEKEE (reference sequence). The CDR3 runs to 15 residues. The CDR3 is CASSLGAGLPYEQYF. The CDR3 nucleotides read TGTGCCAGCAGCTTGGGGGCAGGACTCCCCTACGAGCAGTACTTC.

Many counts were recorded for this clone. The chain employs TRBV7-9 and TRBJ1-3; 7 bases are shared with TRBD1. Germline V CDR1 and CDR2: SEHNR, FQNEAQ (reference sequence). Trimming at V came to 7 bases and at J to 0 bases, leaving 9 bases not matched to a gene. The CDR3 runs 16 residues. The CDR3 is CASTRDRPSSGNTIYF. The CDR3 bases are TGTGCCAGCACCAGGGACAGACCCTCCTCTGGAAACACCATATATTTT.

This clone was detected ten times or more. This sequence joins TRBV6-2 or TRBV6-3 and TRBJ2-3; possibly TRBD2 for D (6 bases). V lost 10 bases, J lost 1 base, and 18 bases lay in between. This CDR3 comprises 15 residues. Germline V gives CDR1 MNHEY, CDR2 SVGEGT. The CDR3 DNA reads as TGTGCCACCGGGCGTTGGGGGGTTGGCACAGATACGCAGTATTTT. The encoded protein is CATGRWGVGTDTQYF.

This clone was counted at least ten times. V and J are TRBV2 and TRBJ1-6, with D perhaps TRBD1 (5 bases). The CDR3 has 14 amino acids. Germline V gene data show CDR1 as SNHLY and CDR2 as FYNNEI. V was clipped by 9 bases and J by 7 bases, with 16 bases between them. Here the CDR3 DNA reads TGTGCCAGATCGGGGTACGGGGGGAATTCACCCCTCCACTTT. Translation gives CARSGYGGNSPLHF.

This clone was detected ten times or more. V usage is TRBV5-1 and J usage is TRBJ2-3, with 11 bases that match TRBD2. Germline V gives CDR1 SGHRS, CDR2 YFSETQ. V was clipped by 4 bases and J by 3 bases; unmatched bases: 4. This CDR3 comprises 15 residues. CDR3 protein: CASSPLAGGTDTQYF. DNA of the CDR3: TGCGCCAGCAGCCCCCTAGCGGGAGGAACAGATACGCAGTATTTT.

This clone was detected many times. This rearrangement joins TRBV19 to TRBJ1-4; 10 bases agree with TRBD1. The germline CDR1 and CDR2 sequences are LNHDA and SQIVND (reference sequence). The CDR3 is made up of 18 amino acids. The J segment lost 5 bases and the V segment lost 6 bases, leaving 15 bases of the junction unmatched. CDR3 sequence: CASRRLLWGTGANEKLFF. CDR3 DNA sequence: TGTGCCAGTAGAAGGTTATTGTGGGGGACAGGGGCAAATGAAAAACTGTTTTTT.

This clone was counted at least ten times. The chain couples TRBV2 to TRBJ1-1, with D unclear. V lost 6 bases, J lost 1 base, and 27 bases lay in between. The CDR3 spans 19 residues. The germline CDR1 and CDR2 sequences are SNHLY and FYNNEI. CDR3 region: CASSPSSAKALGSNTEAFF. The CDR3 DNA reads TGTGCCAGCAGCCCCTCGTCGGCGAAGGCATTGGGCTCGAACACTGAAGCTTTCTTT.

This clone has ten or more counts. The V and J genes are TRBV7-9 and TRBJ2-4; 9 bases are a match to TRBD1. Germline CDR1 and CDR2: SEHNR and FQNEAQ (reference sequence). The CDR3 runs 14 residues. The V gene end was trimmed by 5 bases and the J gene end by 6 bases; junction bases not matched to a gene: 5. CDR3 nucleotide sequence: TGTGCCAGCAGCCCCGGGACAGGGTTAAACATTCAGTACTTC. This encodes CASSPGTGLNIQYF.

The J gene is TRBJ2-5, the V gene TRBV5-1; 10 bases agree with TRBD2. J was trimmed by 5 bases and V by 0 bases; bases with no gene match: 7. There are 16 residues in the CDR3. The germline V gene encodes CDR1 SGHRS and CDR2 YFSETQ. The CDR3 spells CASSLGLSGGIETQYF. The CDR3 DNA reads as TGCGCCAGCAGCTTGGGCCTTAGCGGGGGGATCGAGACCCAGTACTTC.

The chain couples TRBV11-2 to TRBJ2-5; a possible D gene is TRBD2 (5 bases). The CDR3 has 16 amino acids. Deletions cut 1 base from V and 4 bases from J, with 16 bases between. The germline V gene encodes CDR1 SGHAT and CDR2 FQNNGV. For the CDR3, the DNA is TGTGCCAGCAGCTTAGGCGGGCGAGGAAGTCGAGAGACCCAGTACTTC. Translating it yields CASSLGGRGSRETQYF.